This TCR beta chain was sequenced for a study of blood T cell repertoires in COVID-19. The CDR3 consists of 14 residues. CDR1 LNHDA and CDR2 SQIVND come from the germline V gene (reference sequence). With 7 bases clipped from V and 6 bases from J, the junction kept 9 bases outside the gene matches. Source study methods: Estimation of nucleated cell counts relied on the amplification of reference gene primers. Data came from immunoSEQ multiplex PCR; TCRdb stores just in-frame clones and leaves some out. Clonal size and the V and J genes are those of that table, whereas D and trimming came from the DNA. Seen here are tens of thousands of clones, around four fifths observed once, and the top ten hold over 9%.

The rearrangement joins TRBV19 to TRBJ1-1, with 9 nucleotides matching TRBD1. Sequencing was performed on peripheral blood. The clonotype was recovered from a human donor in a cohort sampled during active COVID-19. The CDR3: CASTIQGAKAEAFF. As DNA, the CDR3 is TGTGCCAGTACCATACAGGGGGCAAAGGCTGAAGCTTTCTTT.